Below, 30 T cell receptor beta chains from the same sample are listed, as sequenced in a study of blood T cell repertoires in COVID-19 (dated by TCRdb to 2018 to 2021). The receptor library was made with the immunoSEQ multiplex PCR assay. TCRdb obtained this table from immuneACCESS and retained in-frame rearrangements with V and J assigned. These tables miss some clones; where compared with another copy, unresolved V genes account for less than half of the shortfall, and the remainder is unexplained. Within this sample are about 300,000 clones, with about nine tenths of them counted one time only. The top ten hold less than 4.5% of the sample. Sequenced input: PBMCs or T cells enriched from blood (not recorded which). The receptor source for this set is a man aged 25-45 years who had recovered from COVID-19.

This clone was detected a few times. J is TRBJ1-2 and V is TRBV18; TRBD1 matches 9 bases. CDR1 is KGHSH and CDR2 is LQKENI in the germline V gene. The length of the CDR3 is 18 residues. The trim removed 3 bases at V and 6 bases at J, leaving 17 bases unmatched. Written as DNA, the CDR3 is TGTGCCAGCTCACCGCTAACAGGTTTCGGGGACAGGGCGAATGGCTACACCTTC. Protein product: CASSPLTGFGDRANGYTF.

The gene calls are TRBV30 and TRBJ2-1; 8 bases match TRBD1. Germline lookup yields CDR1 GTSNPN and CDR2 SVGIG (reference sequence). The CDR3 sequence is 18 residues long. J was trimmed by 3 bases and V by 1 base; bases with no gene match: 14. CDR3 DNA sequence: TGTGCCTGGAGTGGGGAGAGGGGTCACAGGGGGGACTACAATGAGCAGTTCTTC. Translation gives CAWSGERGHRGDYNEQFF.

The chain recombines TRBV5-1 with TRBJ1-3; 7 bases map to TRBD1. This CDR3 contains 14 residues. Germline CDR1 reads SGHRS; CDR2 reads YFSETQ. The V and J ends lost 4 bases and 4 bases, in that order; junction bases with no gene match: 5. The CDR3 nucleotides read TGCGCCAGCAGCGCGGGACAGTTGGGAAACACCATATATTTT. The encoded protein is CASSAGQLGNTIYF.

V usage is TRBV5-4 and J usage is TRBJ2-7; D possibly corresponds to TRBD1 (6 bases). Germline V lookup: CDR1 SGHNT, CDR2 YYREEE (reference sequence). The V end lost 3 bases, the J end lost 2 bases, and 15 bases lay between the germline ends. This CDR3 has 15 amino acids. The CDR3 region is CASSSNRDPTYEQYF. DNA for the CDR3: TGTGCCAGCAGCTCCAACAGGGACCCCACCTACGAGCAGTACTTC.

This chain's CDR3 is CASSLEQFANTGELFF. The CDR3 coding sequence is TGTGCCAGCAGCTTAGAACAGTTCGCGAACACCGGGGAGCTGTTTTTT. The rearrangement links TRBV7-6 to TRBJ2-2; D not certain. The V gene lost 1 base and the J gene lost 0 bases, with 9 bases spanning the gap. This CDR3 is built from 16 residues. Germline values: CDR1 SGHVS, CDR2 FNYEAQ.

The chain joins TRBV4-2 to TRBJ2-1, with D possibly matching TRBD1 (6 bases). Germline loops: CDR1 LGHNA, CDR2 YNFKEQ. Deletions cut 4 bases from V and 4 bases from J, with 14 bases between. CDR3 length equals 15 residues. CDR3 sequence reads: CASSPLAGTYNEQFF. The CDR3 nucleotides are TGTGCCAGCAGCCCCTTGGCAGGGACATACAATGAGCAGTTCTTC.

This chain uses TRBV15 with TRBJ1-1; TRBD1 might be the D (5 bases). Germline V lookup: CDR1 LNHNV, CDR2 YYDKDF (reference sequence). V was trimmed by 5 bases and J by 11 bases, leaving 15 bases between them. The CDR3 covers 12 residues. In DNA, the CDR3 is TGTGCCACCAGCTCGGAGGGGCTGAGTGCTTTCTTT. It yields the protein CATSSEGLSAFF.

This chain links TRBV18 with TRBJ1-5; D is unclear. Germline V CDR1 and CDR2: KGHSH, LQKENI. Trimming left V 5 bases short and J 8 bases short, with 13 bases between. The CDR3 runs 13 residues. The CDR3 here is CASSGEQTKPQHF. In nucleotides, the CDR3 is TGTGCCAGCTCAGGGGAGCAAACCAAGCCCCAGCATTTT.

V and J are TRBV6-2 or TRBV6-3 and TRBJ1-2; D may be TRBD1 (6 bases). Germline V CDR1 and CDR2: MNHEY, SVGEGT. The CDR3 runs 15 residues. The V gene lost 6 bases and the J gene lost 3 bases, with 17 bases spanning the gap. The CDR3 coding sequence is TGTGCCAGCAGCCTCCTCGGGACAAGAGACTATGGCTACACCTTC. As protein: CASSLLGTRDYGYTF.

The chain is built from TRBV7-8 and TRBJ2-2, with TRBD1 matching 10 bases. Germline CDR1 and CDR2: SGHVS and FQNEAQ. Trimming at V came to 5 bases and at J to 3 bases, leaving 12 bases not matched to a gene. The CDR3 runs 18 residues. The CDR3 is CASSVPGQGFRDTGELFF. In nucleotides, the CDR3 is TGTGCCAGCAGCGTACCGGGACAGGGGTTTAGGGACACCGGGGAGCTGTTTTTT.

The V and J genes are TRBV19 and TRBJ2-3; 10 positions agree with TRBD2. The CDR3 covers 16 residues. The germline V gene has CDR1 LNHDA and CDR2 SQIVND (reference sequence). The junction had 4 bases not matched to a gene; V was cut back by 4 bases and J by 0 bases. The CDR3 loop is CASSRKTSGSTDTQYF. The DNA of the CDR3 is TGTGCCAGTAGTAGGAAGACTAGCGGGAGCACAGATACGCAGTATTTT. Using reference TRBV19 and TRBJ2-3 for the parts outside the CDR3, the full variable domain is DGGITQSPKYLFRKEGQNVTLSCEQNLNHDAMYWYRQDPGQGLRLIYYSQIVNDFQKGDIAEGYSVSREKKESFPLTVTSAQKNPTAFYLCASSRKTSGSTDTQYFGPGTRLTVL.

The CDR3 loop reads CASSSGTAAAKNIQYF. DNA for the CDR3: TGTGCCAGCAGCTCGGGGACTGCCGCGGCCAAAAACATTCAGTACTTC. J is TRBJ2-4 and V is TRBV7-9; D might be TRBD2 (6 bases). The CDR3 has 16 residues. Deletions cut 4 bases from V and 1 base from J, with 14 bases between. CDR1 and CDR2 from the germline V gene are SEHNR and FQNEAQ (reference sequence).

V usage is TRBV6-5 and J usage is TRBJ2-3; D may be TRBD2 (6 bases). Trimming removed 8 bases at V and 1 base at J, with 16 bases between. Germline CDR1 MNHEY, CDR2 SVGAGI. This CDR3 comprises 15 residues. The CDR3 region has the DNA TGTGCCAGCCGGGGGTCCCTGGGGGGCACAGATACGCAGTATTTT. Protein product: CASRGSLGGTDTQYF.

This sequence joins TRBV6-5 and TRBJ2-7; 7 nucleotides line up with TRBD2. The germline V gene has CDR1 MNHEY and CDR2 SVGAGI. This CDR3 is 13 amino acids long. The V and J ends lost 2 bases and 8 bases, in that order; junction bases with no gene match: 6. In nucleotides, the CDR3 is TGTGCCAGCAGTTACAGGGCGGGAGCCCAGCAGTACTTC. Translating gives CASSYRAGAQQYF.

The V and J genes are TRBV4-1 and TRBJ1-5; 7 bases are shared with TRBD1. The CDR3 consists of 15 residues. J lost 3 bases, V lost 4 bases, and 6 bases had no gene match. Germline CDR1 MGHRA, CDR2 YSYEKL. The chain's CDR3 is CASSPRDSINQPQHF. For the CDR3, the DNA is TGCGCCAGCAGCCCCAGGGACAGTATCAATCAGCCCCAGCATTTT.

The CDR3 region is CASSSTGPNTF. The CDR3 nucleotides read TGTGCCAGCAGCAGTACAGGTCCCAACACCTTC. The V and J genes are TRBV3-1 (or the pseudogene TRBV3-2) and TRBJ1-2; tentative D call: TRBD1 (5 bases). CDR3 length: 11 amino acids. V lost 5 bases and J lost 12, with 13 bases in between. Germline values: CDR1 LGHDT, CDR2 YNNKEL (reference sequence).

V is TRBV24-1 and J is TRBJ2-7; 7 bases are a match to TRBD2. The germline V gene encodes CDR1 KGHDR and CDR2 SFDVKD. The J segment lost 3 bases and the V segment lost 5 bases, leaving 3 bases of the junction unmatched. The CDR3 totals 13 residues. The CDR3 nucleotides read TGTGCCACCAGTGGGGAGGGAGTCTACGAGCAGTACTTC. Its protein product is CATSGEGVYEQYF.

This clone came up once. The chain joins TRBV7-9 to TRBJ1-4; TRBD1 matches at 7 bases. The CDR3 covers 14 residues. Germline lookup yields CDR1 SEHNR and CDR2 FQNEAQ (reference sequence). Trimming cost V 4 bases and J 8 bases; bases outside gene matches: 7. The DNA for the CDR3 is TGTGCCAGCAGCTCAGACAGGGCCTTGGAAAAACTGTTTTTT. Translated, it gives CASSSDRALEKLFF.

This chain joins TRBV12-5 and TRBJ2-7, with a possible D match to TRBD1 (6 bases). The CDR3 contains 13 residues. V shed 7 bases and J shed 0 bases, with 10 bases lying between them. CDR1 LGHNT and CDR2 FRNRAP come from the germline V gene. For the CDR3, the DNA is TGTGCTAGTGCAACAGGGAACTCCTACGAGCAGTACTTC. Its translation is CASATGNSYEQYF. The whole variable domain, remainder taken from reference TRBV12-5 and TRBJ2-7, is DARVTQTPRHKVTEMGQEVTMRCQPILGHNTVFWYRQTMMQGLELLAYFRNRAPLDDSGMPKDRFSAEMPDATLATLKIQPSEPRDSAVYFCASATGNSYEQYFGPGTRLTVT.

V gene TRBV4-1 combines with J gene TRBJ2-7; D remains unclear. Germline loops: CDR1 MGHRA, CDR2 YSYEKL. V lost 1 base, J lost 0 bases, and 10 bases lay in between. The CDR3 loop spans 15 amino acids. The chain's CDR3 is CASSQAFSSSYEQYF. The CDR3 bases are TGCGCCAGCAGCCAAGCCTTTTCTTCCTCCTACGAGCAGTACTTC.

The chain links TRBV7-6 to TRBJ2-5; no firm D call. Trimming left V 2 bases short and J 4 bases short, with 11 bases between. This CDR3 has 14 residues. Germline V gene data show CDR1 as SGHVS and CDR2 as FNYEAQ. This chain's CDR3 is CASSLLSSRETQYF. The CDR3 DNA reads TGTGCCAGCAGCTTATTGAGCTCGAGAGAGACCCAGTACTTC.

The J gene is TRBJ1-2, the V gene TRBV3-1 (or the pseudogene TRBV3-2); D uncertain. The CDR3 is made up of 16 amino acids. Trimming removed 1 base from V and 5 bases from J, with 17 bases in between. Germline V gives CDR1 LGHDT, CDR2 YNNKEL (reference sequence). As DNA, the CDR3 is TGTGCCAGCAGCCAAGGTTACGGTCTCCAGGAATATGGCTACACCTTC. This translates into CASSQGYGLQEYGYTF.

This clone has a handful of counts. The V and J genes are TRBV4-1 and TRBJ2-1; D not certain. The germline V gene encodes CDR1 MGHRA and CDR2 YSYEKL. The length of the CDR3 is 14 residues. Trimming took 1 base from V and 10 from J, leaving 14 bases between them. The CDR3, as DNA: TGCGCCAGCAGCCAAGGTCCTCCTCCTATCGAGCAGTTCTTC. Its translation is CASSQGPPPIEQFF.

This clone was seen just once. DNA for the CDR3: TGTGCCAGCAGCTCACCAAACCGACAGGGTATTAATTCACCCCTCCACTTT. It codes for CASSSPNRQGINSPLHF. The chain uses TRBV5-6 and TRBJ1-6, with TRBD1 identical over 7 bases. Germline values: CDR1 SGHDT, CDR2 YYEEEE. The J segment lost 6 bases and the V segment lost 3 bases, leaving 12 bases of the junction unmatched. CDR3 length: 17 amino acids.

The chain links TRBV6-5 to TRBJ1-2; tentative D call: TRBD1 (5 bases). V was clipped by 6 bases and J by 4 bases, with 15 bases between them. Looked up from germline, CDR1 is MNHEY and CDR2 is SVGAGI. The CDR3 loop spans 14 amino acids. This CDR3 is CASSTTVYFYGYTF. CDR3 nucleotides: TGTGCCAGCAGCACGACAGTCTACTTCTATGGCTACACCTTC.

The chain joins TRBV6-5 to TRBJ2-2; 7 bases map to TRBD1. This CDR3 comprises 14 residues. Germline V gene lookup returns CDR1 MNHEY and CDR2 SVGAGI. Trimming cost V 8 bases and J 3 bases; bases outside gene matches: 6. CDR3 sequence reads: CASYRDSYTGELFF. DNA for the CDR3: TGTGCCAGCTACCGGGACAGCTACACCGGGGAGCTGTTTTTT.

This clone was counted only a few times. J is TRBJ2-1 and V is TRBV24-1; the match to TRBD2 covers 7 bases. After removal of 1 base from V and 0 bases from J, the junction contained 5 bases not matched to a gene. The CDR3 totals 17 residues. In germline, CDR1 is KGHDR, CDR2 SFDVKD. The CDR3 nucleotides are TGTGCCACCAGTGATTTTGTACGCGGGAGCTCCTACAATGAGCAGTTCTTC. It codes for CATSDFVRGSSYNEQFF.

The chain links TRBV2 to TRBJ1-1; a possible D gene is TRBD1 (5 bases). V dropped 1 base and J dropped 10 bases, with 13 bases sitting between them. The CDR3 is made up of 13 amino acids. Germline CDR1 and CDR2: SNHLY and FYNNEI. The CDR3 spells CASSEVRGPGAFF. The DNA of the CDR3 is TGTGCCAGCAGTGAAGTGCGGGGCCCCGGAGCTTTCTTT.

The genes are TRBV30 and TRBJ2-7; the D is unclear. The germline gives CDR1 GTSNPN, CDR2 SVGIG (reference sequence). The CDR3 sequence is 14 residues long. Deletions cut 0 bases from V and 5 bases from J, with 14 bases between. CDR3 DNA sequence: TGTGCCTGGAGTGTACGGAGAAATAGCCACGAGCAGTACTTC. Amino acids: CAWSVRRNSHEQYF.

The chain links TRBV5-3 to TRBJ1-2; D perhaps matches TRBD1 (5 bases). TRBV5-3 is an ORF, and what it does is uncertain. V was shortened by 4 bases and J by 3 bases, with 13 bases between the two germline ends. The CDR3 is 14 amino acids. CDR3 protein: CARSPGVDHYGYTF. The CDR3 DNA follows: TGTGCCAGAAGCCCGGGGGTGGATCACTATGGCTACACCTTC.